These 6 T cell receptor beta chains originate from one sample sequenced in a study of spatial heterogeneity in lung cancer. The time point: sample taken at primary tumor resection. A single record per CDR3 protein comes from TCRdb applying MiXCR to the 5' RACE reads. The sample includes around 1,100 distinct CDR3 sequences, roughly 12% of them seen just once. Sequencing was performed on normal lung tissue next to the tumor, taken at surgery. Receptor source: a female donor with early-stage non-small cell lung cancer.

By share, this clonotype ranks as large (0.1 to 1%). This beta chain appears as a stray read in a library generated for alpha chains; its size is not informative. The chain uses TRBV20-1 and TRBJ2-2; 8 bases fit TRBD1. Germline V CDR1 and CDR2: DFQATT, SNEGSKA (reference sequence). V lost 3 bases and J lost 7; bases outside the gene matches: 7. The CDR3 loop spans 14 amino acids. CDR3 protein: CSASRTGLVGELFF. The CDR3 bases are TGCAGTGCTAGTCGGACAGGGCTTGTCGGGGAGCTGTTTTTT.

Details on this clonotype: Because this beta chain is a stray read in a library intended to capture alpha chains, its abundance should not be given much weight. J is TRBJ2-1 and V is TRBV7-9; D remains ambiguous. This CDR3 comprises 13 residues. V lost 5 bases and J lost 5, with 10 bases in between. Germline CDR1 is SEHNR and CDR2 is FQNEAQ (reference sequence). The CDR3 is CASSPSENNEQFF. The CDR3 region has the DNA TGTGCCAGCAGCCCCTCGGAGAACAATGAGCAGTTCTTC. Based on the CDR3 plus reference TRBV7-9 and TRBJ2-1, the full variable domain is DTGVSQNPRHKITKRGQNVTFRCDPISEHNRLYWYRQTLGQGPEFLTYFQNEAQLEKSRLLSDRFSAERPKGSFSTLEIQRTEQGDSAMYLCASSPSENNEQFFGPGTRLTVL.

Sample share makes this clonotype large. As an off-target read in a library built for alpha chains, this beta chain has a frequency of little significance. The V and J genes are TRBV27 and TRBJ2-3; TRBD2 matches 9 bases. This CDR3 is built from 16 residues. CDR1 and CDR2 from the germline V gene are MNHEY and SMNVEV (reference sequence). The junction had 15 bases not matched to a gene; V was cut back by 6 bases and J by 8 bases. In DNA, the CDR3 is TGTGCCAGCAGCCAGCCCCTGGCGGGAGGGGTAGGTACGCAGTATTTT. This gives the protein CASSQPLAGGVGTQYF.

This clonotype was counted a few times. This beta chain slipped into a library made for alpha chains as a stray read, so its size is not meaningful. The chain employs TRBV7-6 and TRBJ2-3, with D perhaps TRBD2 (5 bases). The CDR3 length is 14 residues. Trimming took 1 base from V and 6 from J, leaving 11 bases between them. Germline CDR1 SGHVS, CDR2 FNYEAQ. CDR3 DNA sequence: TGTGCCAGCAGCTTAGACCCAGGACTCGATACGCAGTATTTT. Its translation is CASSLDPGLDTQYF. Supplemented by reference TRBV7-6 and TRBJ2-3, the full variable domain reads GAGVSQSPRYKVTKRGQDVALRCDPISGHVSLYWYRQALGQGPEFLTYFNYEAQQDKSGLPNDRFSAERPEGSISTLTIQRTEQRDSAMYRCASSLDPGLDTQYFGPGTRLTVL.

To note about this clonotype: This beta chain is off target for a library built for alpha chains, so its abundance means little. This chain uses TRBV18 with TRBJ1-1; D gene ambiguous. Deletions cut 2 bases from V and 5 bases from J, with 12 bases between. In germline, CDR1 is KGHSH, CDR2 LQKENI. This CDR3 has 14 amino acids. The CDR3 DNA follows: TGTGCCAGCTCACCAGAGGGTAGCCGGACTGAAGCTTTCTTT. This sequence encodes CASSPEGSRTEAFF.

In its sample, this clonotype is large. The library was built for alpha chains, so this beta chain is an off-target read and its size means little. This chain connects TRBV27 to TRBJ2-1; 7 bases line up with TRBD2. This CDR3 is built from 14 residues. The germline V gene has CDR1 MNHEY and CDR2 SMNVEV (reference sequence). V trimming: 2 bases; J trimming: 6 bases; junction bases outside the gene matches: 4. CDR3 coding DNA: TGTGCCAGCAGTTTAACGGGACTAAGCAATGAGCAGTTCTTC. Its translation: CASSLTGLSNEQFF.